The text below deals with one T cell receptor beta chain. This specimen comes from a study of blood T cell repertoires in COVID-19. At the level of the study: Specimens from acute and convalescent COVID-19 originated in the United States, Italy and Spain.

The length of the CDR3 is 14 residues. Trimming left V 2 bases short and J 7 bases short, with 12 bases between. Germline loops: CDR1 ENHRY, CDR2 SYGVKD. Original data processing: The authors estimated nucleated cell counts from reference gene primer amplification. Generated by immunoSEQ multiplex PCR, the TCRdb table keeps only in-frame clones and is missing some. V and J calls and clone size follow that table, whereas D and trimming were derived from the DNA. The data hold nearly 80,000 clones, with roughly 85% observed a single time. The genes are TRBV10-3 and TRBJ2-1, with TRBD1 as a possible D gene (6 bases). Sample: peripheral blood. The sequence was collected from a woman aged 80 or older with active or convalescent COVID-19. The CDR3 nucleotides are TGTGCCATCAGTGAGGGACAGAATGTTAATGAGCAGTTCTTC. Residues: CAISEGQNVNEQFF.